This T cell receptor (beta chain) was found in a study of blood T cells in healthy people across ages. Through a sample-barcoded 5' primer and a J-beta primer mix, a second PCR was run for roughly 7 to 12 cycles. TCRdb ran MiXCR on the 5' RACE reads and lists one entry per CDR3 protein. The profile shows about 1.8 million distinct CDR3 sequences, around 48% of them singletons. CDR1 and CDR2 (germline): LGHDT, YNNKEL (reference sequence). The CDR3 spans 15 residues. The V segment lost 1 base and the J segment 0 bases; nucleotides outside the gene matches: 2. This clonotype showed up just a few times. Each sample provided at least 5 micrograms of extracted total RNA.

This sequence joins TRBV3-1 and TRBJ1-2; 7 bases match TRBD1. The sample comprised blood. The sequence derives from a woman aged 40 to 50 in good health. CDR3 DNA: TGTGCCAGCAGCCAAGGGGACAGTGCTAACTATGGCTACACCTTC. Translation gives CASSQGDSANYGYTF.